These 3 T cell receptor beta chains share one sample of origin, sequenced in a study of blood T cells in healthy people across ages. PCR was performed a second time for about 6 to 12 cycles using a sample-barcoded 5' primer and a J-beta primer mix. TCRdb reprocessed the 5' RACE reads with MiXCR, giving one entry per CDR3 protein. The sample has approximately 800,000 distinct CDR3 sequences; approximately 35% are singletons. Specimen: blood. The receptor set was obtained from a man aged 18 to 30 in good health.

Ten or more counts support this clonotype. The chain recombines TRBV9 with TRBJ2-1; D not resolved. There are 14 residues in the CDR3. Trimming left V 4 bases short and J 7 bases short, with 15 bases between. Looked up from germline, CDR1 is SGDLS and CDR2 is YYNGEE. The CDR3 DNA is TGTGCCAGCAGCTCCGCCGACTTAGGGAATGAGCAGTTCTTC. Its translation is CASSSADLGNEQFF.

Many counts were recorded for this clonotype. The chain combines TRBV5-6 with TRBJ2-5; D not resolved. Germline loops: CDR1 SGHDT, CDR2 YYEEEE. CDR3 size: 13 residues. The V end was cut by 0 bases, the J end by 2 bases, with 5 bases between. CDR3 nucleotide sequence: TGTGCCAGCAGCTTGGGTTGGCAAGAGACCCAGTACTTC. Translated, it gives CASSLGWQETQYF.

This clonotype occurred a few times. The chain has TRBV20-1 and TRBJ1-1; maybe TRBD1 (6 bases). Germline V gene lookup returns CDR1 DFQATT and CDR2 SNEGSKA (reference sequence). This CDR3 region has 15 residues. The V end was cut by 5 bases, the J end by 5 bases, with 21 bases between. CDR3 residues: CSALGGAKDYTEAFF. The CDR3 DNA follows: TGCAGTGCTCTCGGGGGGGCGAAAGACTATACTGAAGCTTTCTTT.